The clone carrying this T cell receptor (beta chain) was recorded many times. Its antigen is not known. TCRdb re-derived calls from the RACE reads in MiXCR, one entry per CDR3 protein. The table has 80,000 to 100,000 distinct CDR3 sequences, about 6.8% seen once; the top ten hold less than 2%. This specimen comes from a study of human T cells and chemical hapten exposure. Study summary: The scalp of each patient received a weekly diphenylcyclopropenone dose for the full roughly 24-week study. The patch tests put 0.01% DPC on the skin of the upper back and were read 6 days later.

The CDR3 sequence is 15 residues long. Trimming took off 4 bases at V and 5 bases at J, with 13 bases between the two ends. CDR1 is SGHRS and CDR2 is YFSETQ in the germline V gene. Study results and limitations: Versus controls, significantly more large CDR3 similarity clusters arose from expanded TCRs.

Indicated time point: patch test 1, 2 weeks after DPC sensitization. Treatment of the sample: therapeutic diphenylcyclopropenone sensitization with weekly scalp DPC. The receptor was derived from a woman in her twenties or thirties with alopecia areata. Some clones in this sample may be carry-over from other donors' samples. The J gene is TRBJ1-6, the V gene TRBV5-1, with D perhaps matching TRBD1 (5 bases). The sample in question was whole blood, obtained in connection with sensitization to the hapten diphenylcyclopropenone (DPC). DNA of the CDR3: TGCGCCAGCAGCGTGCAGGGACCCAATAATTCACCCCTCCACTTT. Residues: CASSVQGPNNSPLHF.